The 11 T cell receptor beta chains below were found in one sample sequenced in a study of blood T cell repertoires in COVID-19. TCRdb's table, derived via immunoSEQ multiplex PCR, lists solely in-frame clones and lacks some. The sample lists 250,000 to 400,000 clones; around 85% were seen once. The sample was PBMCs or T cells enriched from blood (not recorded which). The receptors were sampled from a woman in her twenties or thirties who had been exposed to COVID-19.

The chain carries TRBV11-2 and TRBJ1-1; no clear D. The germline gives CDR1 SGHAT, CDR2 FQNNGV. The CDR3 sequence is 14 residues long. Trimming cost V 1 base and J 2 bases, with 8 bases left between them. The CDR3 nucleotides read TGTGCCAGCAGCTTAGCCCAGGTAAACACTGAAGCTTTCTTT. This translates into CASSLAQVNTEAFF.

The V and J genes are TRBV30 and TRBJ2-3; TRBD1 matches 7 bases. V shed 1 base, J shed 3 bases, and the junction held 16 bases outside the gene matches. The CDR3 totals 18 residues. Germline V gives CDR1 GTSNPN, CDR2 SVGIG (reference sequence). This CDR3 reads CAWSDLSLQDRATDTQYF. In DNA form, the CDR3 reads TGTGCCTGGAGTGACCTGTCCCTTCAAGACAGGGCGACAGATACGCAGTATTTT.

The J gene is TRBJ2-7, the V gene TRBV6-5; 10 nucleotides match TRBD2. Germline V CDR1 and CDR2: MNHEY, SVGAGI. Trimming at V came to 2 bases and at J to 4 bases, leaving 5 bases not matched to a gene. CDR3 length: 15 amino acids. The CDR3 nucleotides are TGTGCCAGCAGTTACGGACCAGCGGGGGGGTACGAGCAGTACTTC. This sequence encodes CASSYGPAGGYEQYF.

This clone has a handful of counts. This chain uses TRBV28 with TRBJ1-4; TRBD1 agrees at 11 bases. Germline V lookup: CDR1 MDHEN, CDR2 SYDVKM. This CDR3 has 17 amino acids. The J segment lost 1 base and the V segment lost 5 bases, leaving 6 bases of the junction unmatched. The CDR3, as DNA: TGTGCCAGCAGTACCATGGGACAGGGGGTAACTAATGAAAAACTGTTTTTT. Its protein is CASSTMGQGVTNEKLFF.

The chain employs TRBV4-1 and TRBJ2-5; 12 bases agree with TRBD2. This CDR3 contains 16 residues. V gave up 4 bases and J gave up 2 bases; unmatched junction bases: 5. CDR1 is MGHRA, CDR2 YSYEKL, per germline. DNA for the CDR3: TGCGCCAGCAGCCCGGGACTAGCGGGTTCTCAAGAGACCCAGTACTTC. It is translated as CASSPGLAGSQETQYF.

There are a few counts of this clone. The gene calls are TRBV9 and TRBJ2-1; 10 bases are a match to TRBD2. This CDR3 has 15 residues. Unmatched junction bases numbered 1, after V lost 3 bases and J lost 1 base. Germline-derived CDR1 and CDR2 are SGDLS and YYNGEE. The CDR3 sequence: CASSELAGSYNEQFF. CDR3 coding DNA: TGTGCCAGCAGCGAACTAGCGGGATCCTACAATGAGCAGTTCTTC.

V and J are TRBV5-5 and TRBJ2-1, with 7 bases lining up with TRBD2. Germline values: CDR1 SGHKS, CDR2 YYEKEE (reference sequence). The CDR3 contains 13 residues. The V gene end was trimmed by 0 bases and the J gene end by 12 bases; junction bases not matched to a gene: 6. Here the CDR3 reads CASSLDAGVLQFF. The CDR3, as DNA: TGTGCCAGCAGCTTGGATGCGGGAGTTTTGCAGTTCTTC.

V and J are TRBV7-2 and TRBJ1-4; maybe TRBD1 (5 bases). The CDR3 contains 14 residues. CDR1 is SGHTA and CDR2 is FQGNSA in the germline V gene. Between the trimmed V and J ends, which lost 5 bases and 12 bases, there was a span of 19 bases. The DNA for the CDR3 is TGTGCCAGCAGCAGACAGATGGGGCAGGTTCAACTGTTTTTT. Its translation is CASSRQMGQVQLFF.

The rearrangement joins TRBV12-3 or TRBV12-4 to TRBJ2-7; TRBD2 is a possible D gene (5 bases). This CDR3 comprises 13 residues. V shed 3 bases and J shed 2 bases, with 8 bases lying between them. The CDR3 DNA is TGTGCCAGCAGTTTCGAGGGTCCCTACGAGCAGTACTTC. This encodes CASSFEGPYEQYF.

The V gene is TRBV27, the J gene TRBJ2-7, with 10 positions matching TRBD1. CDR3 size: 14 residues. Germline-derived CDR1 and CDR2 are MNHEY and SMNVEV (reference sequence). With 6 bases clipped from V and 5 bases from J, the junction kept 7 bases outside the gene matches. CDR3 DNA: TGTGCCAGCAGCCCGGGACAGGGGTTCAACGAGCAGTACTTC. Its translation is CASSPGQGFNEQYF.

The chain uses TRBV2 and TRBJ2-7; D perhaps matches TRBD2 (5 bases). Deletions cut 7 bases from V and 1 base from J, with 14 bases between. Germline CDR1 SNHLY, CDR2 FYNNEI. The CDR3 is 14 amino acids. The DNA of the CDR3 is TGTGCCAGCATTTCTGAGCTAGCTTCCTACGAGCAGTACTTC. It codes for CASISELASYEQYF. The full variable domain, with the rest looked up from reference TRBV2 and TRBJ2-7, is EPEVTQTPSHQVTQMGQEVILRCVPISNHLYFYWYRQILGQKVEFLVSFYNNEISEKSEIFDDQFSVERPDGSNFTLKIRSTKLEDSAMYFCASISELASYEQYFGPGTRLTVT.